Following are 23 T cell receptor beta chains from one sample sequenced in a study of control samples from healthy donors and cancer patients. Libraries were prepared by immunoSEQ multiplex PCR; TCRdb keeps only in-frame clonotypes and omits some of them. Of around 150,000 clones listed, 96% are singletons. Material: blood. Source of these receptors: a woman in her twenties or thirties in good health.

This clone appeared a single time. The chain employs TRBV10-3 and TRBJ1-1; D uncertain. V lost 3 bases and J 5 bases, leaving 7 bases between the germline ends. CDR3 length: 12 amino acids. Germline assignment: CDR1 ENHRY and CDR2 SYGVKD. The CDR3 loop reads CAISDSGTEAFF. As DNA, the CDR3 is TGTGCCATCAGTGATAGTGGGACTGAAGCTTTCTTT.

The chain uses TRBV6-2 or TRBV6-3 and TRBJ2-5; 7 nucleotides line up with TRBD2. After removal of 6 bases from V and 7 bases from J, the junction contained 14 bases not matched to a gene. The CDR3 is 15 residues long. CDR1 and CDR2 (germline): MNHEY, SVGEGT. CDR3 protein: CASSHTSSGMGTQYF. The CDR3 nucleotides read TGTGCCAGCAGCCATACCTCTAGCGGAATGGGGACCCAGTACTTC.

CDR3 residues: CASSFSLSTGELFF. DNA of the CDR3: TGCGCCAGCAGCTTTTCCTTGTCCACCGGGGAGCTGTTTTTT. The V call is TRBV5-1, the J call TRBJ2-2; D is uncertain. Trimming cost V 2 bases and J 4 bases, with 9 bases left between them. The CDR3 runs 14 residues. The germline gives CDR1 SGHRS, CDR2 YFSETQ.

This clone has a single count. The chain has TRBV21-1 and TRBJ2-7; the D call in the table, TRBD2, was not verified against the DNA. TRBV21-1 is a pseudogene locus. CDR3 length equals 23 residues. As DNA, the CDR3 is TGTGCCAGCAGCAAAGCAAAGGGTGGAAAAGGACTAGCGGGAGAGGATGTCGCCTACGAGCAGTACTTC. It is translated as CASSKAKGGKGLAGEDVAYEQYF.

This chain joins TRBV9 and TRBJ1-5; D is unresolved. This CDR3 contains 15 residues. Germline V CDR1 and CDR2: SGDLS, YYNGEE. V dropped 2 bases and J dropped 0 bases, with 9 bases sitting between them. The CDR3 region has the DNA TGTGCCAGCAGCGTCGGAGGGTATAGCAATCAGCCCCAGCATTTT. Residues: CASSVGGYSNQPQHF.

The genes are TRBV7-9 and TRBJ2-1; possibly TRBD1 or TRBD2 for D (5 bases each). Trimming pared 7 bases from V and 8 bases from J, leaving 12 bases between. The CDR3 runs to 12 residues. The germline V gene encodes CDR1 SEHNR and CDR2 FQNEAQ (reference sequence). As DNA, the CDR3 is TGTGCCAGCAACCATGGGGGTGATGAGCAGTTCTTC. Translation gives CASNHGGDEQFF. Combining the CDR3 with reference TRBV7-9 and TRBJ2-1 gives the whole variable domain DTGVSQNPRHKITKRGQNVTFRCDPISEHNRLYWYRQTLGQGPEFLTYFQNEAQLEKSRLLSDRFSAERPKGSFSTLEIQRTEQGDSAMYLCASNHGGDEQFFGPGTRLTVL.

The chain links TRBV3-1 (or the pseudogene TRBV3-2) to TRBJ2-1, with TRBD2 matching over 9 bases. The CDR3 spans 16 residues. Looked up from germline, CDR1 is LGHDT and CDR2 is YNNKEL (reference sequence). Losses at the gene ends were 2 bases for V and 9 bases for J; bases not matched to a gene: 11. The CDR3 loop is CASSQSFLAGKSEQFF. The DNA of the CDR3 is TGTGCCAGCAGCCAATCTTTTCTAGCGGGAAAATCTGAGCAGTTCTTC.

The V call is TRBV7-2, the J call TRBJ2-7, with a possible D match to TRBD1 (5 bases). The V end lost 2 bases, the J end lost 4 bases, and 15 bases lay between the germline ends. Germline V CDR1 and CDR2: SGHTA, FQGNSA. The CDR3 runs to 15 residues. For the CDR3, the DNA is TGTGCCAGCAGCTTATTCGCCGCCCAGGGTTACGAGCAGTACTTC. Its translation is CASSLFAAQGYEQYF.

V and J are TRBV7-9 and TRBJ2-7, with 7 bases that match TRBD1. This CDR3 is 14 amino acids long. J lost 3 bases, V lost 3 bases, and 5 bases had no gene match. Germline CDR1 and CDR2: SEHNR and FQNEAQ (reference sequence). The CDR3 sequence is CASSFTDRRYEQYF. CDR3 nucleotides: TGTGCCAGCAGCTTCACGGACAGGCGCTACGAGCAGTACTTC.

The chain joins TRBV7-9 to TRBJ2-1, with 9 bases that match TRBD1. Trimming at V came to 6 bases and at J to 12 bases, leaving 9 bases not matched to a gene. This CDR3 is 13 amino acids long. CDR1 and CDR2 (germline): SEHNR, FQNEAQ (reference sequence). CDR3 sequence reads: CASRGTGSEGQFF. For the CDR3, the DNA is TGTGCCAGCAGAGGGACAGGGTCGGAAGGGCAGTTCTTC.

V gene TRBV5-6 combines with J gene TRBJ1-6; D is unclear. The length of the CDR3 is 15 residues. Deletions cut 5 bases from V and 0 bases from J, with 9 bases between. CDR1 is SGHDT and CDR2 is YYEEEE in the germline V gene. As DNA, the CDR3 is TGTGCCAGCAGGGAATGGGGCTCCTATAATTCACCCCTCCACTTT. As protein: CASREWGSYNSPLHF.

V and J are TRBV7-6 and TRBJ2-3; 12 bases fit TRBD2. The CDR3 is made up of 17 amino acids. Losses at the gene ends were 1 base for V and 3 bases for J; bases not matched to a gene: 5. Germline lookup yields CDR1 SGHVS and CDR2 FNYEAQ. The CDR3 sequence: CASSLEPTSGRTDTQYF. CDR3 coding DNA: TGTGCCAGCAGCTTAGAGCCTACTAGCGGGAGGACAGATACGCAGTATTTT.

The DNA for the CDR3 is TGCAGCGTTGAAGGGCCCGGTGAAGCTTTCTTT. Its protein product is CSVEGPGEAFF. The chain uses TRBV29-1 and TRBJ1-1; D unclear. The CDR3 totals 11 residues. Trimming left V 1 base short and J 7 bases short, with 7 bases between. Germline lookup yields CDR1 SQVTM and CDR2 ANQGSEA.

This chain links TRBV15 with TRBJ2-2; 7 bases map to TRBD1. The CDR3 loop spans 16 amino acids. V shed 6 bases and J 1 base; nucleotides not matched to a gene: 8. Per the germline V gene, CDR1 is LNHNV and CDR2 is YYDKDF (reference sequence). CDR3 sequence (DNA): TGTGCCACCAGGACAGGGAGACGAGGGAACACCGGGGAGCTGTTTTTT. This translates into CATRTGRRGNTGELFF.

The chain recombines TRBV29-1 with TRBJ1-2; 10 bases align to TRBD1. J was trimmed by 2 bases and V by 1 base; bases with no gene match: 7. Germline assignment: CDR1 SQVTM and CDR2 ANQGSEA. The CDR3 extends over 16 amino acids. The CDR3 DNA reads TGCAGCGTTGAAGTCCTGGGACAGGGGCTAAACTATGGCTACACCTTC. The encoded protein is CSVEVLGQGLNYGYTF.

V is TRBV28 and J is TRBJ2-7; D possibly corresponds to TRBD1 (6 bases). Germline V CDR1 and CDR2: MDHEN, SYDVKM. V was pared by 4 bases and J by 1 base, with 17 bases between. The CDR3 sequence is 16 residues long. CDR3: CASSSATGLGSYEQYF. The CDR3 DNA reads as TGTGCCAGCAGTTCCGCCACAGGGTTGGGGTCCTACGAGCAGTACTTC.

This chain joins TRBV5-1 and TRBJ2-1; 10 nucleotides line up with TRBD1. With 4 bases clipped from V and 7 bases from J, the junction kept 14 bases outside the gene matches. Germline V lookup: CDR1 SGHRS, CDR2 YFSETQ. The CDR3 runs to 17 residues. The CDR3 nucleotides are TGCGCCAGCAGCCTCGGCCTGGACAGGGGGAGGGGGAATGAGCAGTTCTTC. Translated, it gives CASSLGLDRGRGNEQFF.

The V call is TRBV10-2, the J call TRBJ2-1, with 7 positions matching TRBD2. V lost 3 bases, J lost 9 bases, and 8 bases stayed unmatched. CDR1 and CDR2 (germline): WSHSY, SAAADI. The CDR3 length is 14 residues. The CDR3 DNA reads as TGCGCCAGCAGTGACTTCGGCGGGGGAAGTGAGCAGTTCTTC. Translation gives CASSDFGGGSEQFF.

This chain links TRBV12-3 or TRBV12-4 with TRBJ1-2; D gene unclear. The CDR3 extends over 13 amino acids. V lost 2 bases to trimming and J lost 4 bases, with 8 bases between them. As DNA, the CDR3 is TGTGCCAGCAGTTTACTTGGCAGCTATGGCTACACCTTC. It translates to CASSLLGSYGYTF.

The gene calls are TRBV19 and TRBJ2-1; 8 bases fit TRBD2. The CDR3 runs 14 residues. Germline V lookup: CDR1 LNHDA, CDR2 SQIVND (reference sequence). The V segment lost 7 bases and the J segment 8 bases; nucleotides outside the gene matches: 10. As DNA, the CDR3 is TGTGCCAGTATGTCGGGGGGGGCTTACGATGAGCAGTTCTTC. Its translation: CASMSGGAYDEQFF.

CDR3 coding DNA: TGTGCCAGCAGTGTGGGACTAGCGGGACCCTACAATGAGCAGTTCTTC. As protein: CASSVGLAGPYNEQFF. The genes are TRBV6-6 and TRBJ2-1, with 13 bases identical to TRBD2. The CDR3 length is 16 residues. Germline V lookup: CDR1 MNHNY, CDR2 SVGAGI (reference sequence). With V trimmed by 5 bases and J by 2 bases, 3 bases remained unmatched.

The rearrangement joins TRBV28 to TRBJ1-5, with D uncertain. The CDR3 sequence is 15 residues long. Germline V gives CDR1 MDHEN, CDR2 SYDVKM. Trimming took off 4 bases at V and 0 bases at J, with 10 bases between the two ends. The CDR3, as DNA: TGTGCCAGCAGTTGGCGGACGGATAGCAATCAGCCCCAGCATTTT. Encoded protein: CASSWRTDSNQPQHF.

The CDR3 region is CASSFFGGYEQFF. CDR3 coding DNA: TGTGCCAGCAGTTTTTTTGGGGGGTATGAGCAGTTCTTC. V gene TRBV12-3 or TRBV12-4 combines with J gene TRBJ2-1, with a weak D call TRBD2 (6 bases). Trimming stripped 3 bases from V and 8 bases from J, with 11 bases between. This CDR3 is built from 13 residues.